This is a list of T cell receptor beta chains from one sample in a study of blood T cells in healthy people across ages. TCRdb passed the 5' RACE reads through MiXCR, listing each CDR3 protein once. The data hold about 1.6 million distinct CDR3 sequences, with about 35% observed a single time. Sequenced: blood. These receptors were taken from a young woman in good health. Each CDR3 is given with its conserved first and last residue. D genes are given only for firm matches. Expanded clones are given a class, and other clones once, few, many or no size at all.

.	.	TRBV28	TRBJ2-6	TGTGCCAGCAGTCCTCCGTATGAGGCCAACGTCCTGACTTTC	CASSPPYEANVLTF
.	few	TRBV7-6	TRBJ2-1	TGTGCCAGCAGCTCCTCCCCGACTAGCAATGAGCAGTTCTTC	CASSSSPTSNEQFF
TRBD1	.	TRBV7-7	TRBJ2-5	TGTGCCAGCAGCTTAGGGGACAGGACTGAGCAGTACTTC	CASSLGDRTEQYF
TRBD1	.	TRBV28	TRBJ2-3	TGTGCCAGCAGTCCGGACAGGAGAGTTACAGATACGCAGTATTTT	CASSPDRRVTDTQYF
.	.	TRBV6-4	TRBJ1-2	TGTGCCAGCAGTGACGAGCAGGGGAACGGCTACACCTTC	CASSDEQGNGYTF
.	few	TRBV20-1	TRBJ2-5	TGCAGTGCTCTCTTGAACAGGGAAAGGGAGACCCAGTACTTC	CSALLNRERETQYF
.	.	TRBV12-3/TRBV12-4	TRBJ1-1	TGTGCCAGCGGAAGGACCTCGGATGCTTTCTTT	CASGRTSDAFF
.	many	TRBV11-2	TRBJ1-1	TGTGCCAGCAGCTTCCAGGGGAACACTGAAGCTTTCTTT	CASSFQGNTEAFF
TRBD2	few	TRBV2	TRBJ2-1	TGTGCCAGCAGTCGGACTAGCGGGAGGGTCTACAATGAGCAGTTCTTC	CASSRTSGRVYNEQFF
TRBD2	many	TRBV27	TRBJ2-1	TGTGCCAGCAGTCTCACGACTAGCGGAGCCTACAATGAGCAGTTCTTC	CASSLTTSGAYNEQFF
TRBD1	.	TRBV25-1	TRBJ2-7	TGTGCCAGCAGTGACTGGACAGGAGCCGAGCAGTACTTC	CASSDWTGAEQYF
.	.	TRBV28	TRBJ2-1	TGTGCCAGCAGTTTGTGGCGAAACTCCTACAATGAGCAGTTCTTC	CASSLWRNSYNEQFF
.	.	TRBV7-2	TRBJ1-2	TGTGCCAGCAGCTTAAATCCGAGTCTCAACGGCTACACCTTC	CASSLNPSLNGYTF
TRBD1	.	TRBV12-3/TRBV12-4	TRBJ1-4	TGTGCCAGCAGTTCGCAGGGGGCGCAGGTTGAAAAACTGTTTTTT	CASSSQGAQVEKLFF
TRBD1	.	TRBV27	TRBJ1-2	TGTGCCAGCAAACAGGGGTCAGGGCGGGTCTATGGCTACACCTTC	CASKQGSGRVYGYTF
.	few	TRBV20-1	TRBJ1-2	TGCAGTGCTCCGGATTCTAACTATGGCTACACCTTC	CSAPDSNYGYTF
.	.	TRBV11-2	TRBJ2-5	TGTGCCAGCAAACTGTCGGCTGGGCAGTACTTC	CASKLSAGQYF
TRBD2	few	TRBV4-1	TRBJ2-5	TGCGCCAGCAGCCAAGATACTAGCGGGGGGCCCCAAGAGACCCAGTACTTC	CASSQDTSGGPQETQYF
.	.	TRBV10-2	TRBJ2-3	TGCGCCAGCAGTGAGTACGGGGGAGACACAGATACGCAGTATTTT	CASSEYGGDTDTQYF
.	few	TRBV3-1	TRBJ1-4	TGTGCCAGCAGCCAGCGGGCGGAAAAACTGTTTTTT	CASSQRAEKLFF
.	.	TRBV7-9	TRBJ1-2	TGTGCCAGCAGCTTAGATTTGGGAGACTATGGCTGCACCTTC	CASSLDLGDYGCTF
.	.	TRBV27	TRBJ2-6	TGTGCCAGCAGTTTCCATGGGTCTGGGGCCAACGTCCTGACTTTC	CASSFHGSGANVLTF
.	.	TRBV9	TRBJ2-3	TGTGCCAGCAGCGTGGGAGATCCGCGGGGCACAGATACGCAGTATTTT	CASSVGDPRGTDTQYF
.	few	TRBV10-3	TRBJ2-7	TGTGCCATCAGTGCCCCCCAGAGGGACTACGAGCAGTACTTC	CAISAPQRDYEQYF
TRBD2	few	TRBV3-1	TRBJ2-5	TGTGCCAGCAGCCAAACCCCACTAGCGGGAGTTGTGTACTTC	CASSQTPLAGVVYF
TRBD1	.	TRBV3-1	TRBJ1-6	TGTGCCAGCAGCCAAGGAGGGGGCCAGAATTCACCCCTCCACTTT	CASSQGGGQNSPLHF
.	many	TRBV11-2	TRBJ2-7	TGTGCCAGCAGCTTAACTGACGGAAGCTCCTACGAGCAGTACTTC	CASSLTDGSSYEQYF
.	.	TRBV6-5	TRBJ1-5	TGTGCCAGCAGGGTAGACAAATCTCAGCCCCAGCATTTT	CASRVDKSQPQHF
TRBD1	.	TRBV9	TRBJ2-5	TGTGCCAGCAGCGGCCGGGACAGGGGAGAAGAGACCCAGTACTTC	CASSGRDRGEETQYF
TRBD1	.	TRBV20-1	TRBJ2-3	TGCAGTGCTAGTGTAGGGGGCGCTTGTGGTACGCAGTATTTT	CSASVGGACGTQYF
.	.	TRBV7-6	TRBJ2-5	TGTGTCAGCAGCTTCGGAAGCAAAGAGACCCAGTACTTC	CVSSFGSKETQYF
TRBD2	.	TRBV24-1	TRBJ2-1	TGTGCCACCAGTGATCGAGCGGGAGGGCCGAGAAATGAGCAGTTCTTC	CATSDRAGGPRNEQFF
.	few	TRBV20-1	TRBJ1-1	TGCAGTGCTAGGTATCCGGGGGGCGGCACTGAAGCTTTCTTT	CSARYPGGGTEAFF
.	few	TRBV6-6	TRBJ2-3	TGTGCCAGCAGTTCAGATCAGGGGCCAAGGACAGATACGCAGTATTTT	CASSSDQGPRTDTQYF
TRBD2	many	TRBV12-3/TRBV12-4	TRBJ2-1	TGTGCCAGCAGCCCACCGGGACTAGCGGGAGTAGGGTCCTACAATGAGCAGTTCTTC	CASSPPGLAGVGSYNEQFF
.	few	TRBV6-1	TRBJ1-5	TGTGCCAGCAGTGACGGGGGGGTTGGTGGCAATCAGCCCCAGCATTTT	CASSDGGVGGNQPQHF
TRBD2	.	TRBV7-6	TRBJ2-5	TGTGCCAGCAGCTTAGGGGCTAGCGGAGAGACCCAGTACTTC	CASSLGASGETQYF
.	.	TRBV5-1	TRBJ2-7	TGCGCCAGCAGCTCACAGGGTAGAGTTCACGAGCAGTACTTC	CASSSQGRVHEQYF
.	.	TRBV20-1	TRBJ2-7	TGCAGTGCTAGTGTAGTCGGGGGGCCTCTCTACGAGCAGTACTTC	CSASVVGGPLYEQYF
.	once	TRBV20-1	TRBJ1-5	TGCAGTGCTAGGTCCCTGCGTCAGCCCCAGCATTTT	CSARSLRQPQHF
.	.	TRBV28	TRBJ2-3	.	CASSILDFTDTQYF
TRBD1	.	TRBV28	TRBJ2-7	TGTGCCAGCAGCTCTTCACCCGGGACAGGGGGATCCTACGAGCAGTACTTC	CASSSSPGTGGSYEQYF
.	once	TRBV24-1	TRBJ1-5	TGTGCCACGAGTGGGGGTTGGTCAGCGGAGCCCCAGCATTTT	CATSGGWSAEPQHF
.	few	TRBV6-1	TRBJ2-3	TGTGCCAGCAGCAGAGGGGGGGCGCCGACAGATACGCAGTATTTT	CASSRGGAPTDTQYF
TRBD2	.	TRBV5-1	TRBJ2-1	TGCGCCAGCAGCTTTTGGGGGGGGGTTGAGCAGTTCTTC	CASSFWGGVEQFF
.	.	TRBV29-1	TRBJ1-1	TGCAGCGTTGCTTCGGACAGCTATATGAACACTGAAGCTTTCTTT	CSVASDSYMNTEAFF
TRBD1	.	TRBV6-1	TRBJ2-1	TGTGCCAGCAGTGACTTGATCAGGGCAGGGGGCGATGAGCAGTTCTTC	CASSDLIRAGGDEQFF
.	few	TRBV6-2/TRBV6-3	TRBJ1-2	TGTGCCAGCACCCCGAATTGGGGGCCTACTAACTATGGCTACACCTTC	CASTPNWGPTNYGYTF
TRBD2	few	TRBV4-1	TRBJ2-6	TGCGCCAGCAGCCTCTTAGCGGGGGGCCACTCTGGGGCCAACGTCCTGACTTTC	CASSLLAGGHSGANVLTF
.	.	TRBV6-2/TRBV6-3	TRBJ1-1	TGTGCCAGCAGTCCGATCGACAGACTGAACACTGAAGCTTTCTTT	CASSPIDRLNTEAFF